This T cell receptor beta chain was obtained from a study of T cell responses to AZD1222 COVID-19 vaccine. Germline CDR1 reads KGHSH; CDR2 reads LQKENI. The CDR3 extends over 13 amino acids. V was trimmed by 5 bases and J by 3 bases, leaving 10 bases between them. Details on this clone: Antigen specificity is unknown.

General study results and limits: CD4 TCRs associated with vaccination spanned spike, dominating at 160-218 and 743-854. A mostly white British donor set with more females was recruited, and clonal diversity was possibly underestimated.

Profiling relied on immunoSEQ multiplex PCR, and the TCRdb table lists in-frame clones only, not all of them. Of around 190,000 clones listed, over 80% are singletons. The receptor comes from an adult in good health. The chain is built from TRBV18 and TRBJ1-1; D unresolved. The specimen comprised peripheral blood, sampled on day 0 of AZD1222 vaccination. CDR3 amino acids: CASSGSSDTEAFF. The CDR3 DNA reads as TGTGCCAGCTCAGGTTCGTCGGACACTGAAGCTTTCTTT.